This TCR beta chain was captured by sequencing in a study of PD-L1 blockade in urothelial cancer. The data were produced by immunoSEQ multiplex PCR, yet TCRdb's version contains in-frame clones alone and is incomplete. The sample lists roughly 24,000 clones; around nine tenths were seen once. The CDR3 is made up of 16 amino acids. The germline gives CDR1 WNHNN, CDR2 SYGVQD (reference sequence). J was trimmed by 4 bases and V by 2 bases; bases with no gene match: 7. This sample's time point: peripheral blood 6 weeks after treatment start. This TCR was recovered from a woman aged 55-69 years with urothelial cancer. The sample here was PBMCs, taken around atezolizumab (anti-PD-L1) treatment. The chain carries TRBV10-1 and TRBJ2-1, with 8 bases fitting TRBD2. The CDR3 protein is CASSEPMSGGYNEQFF. Written as DNA, the CDR3 is TGCGCCAGCAGTGAGCCCATGAGCGGGGGATACAATGAGCAGTTCTTC.